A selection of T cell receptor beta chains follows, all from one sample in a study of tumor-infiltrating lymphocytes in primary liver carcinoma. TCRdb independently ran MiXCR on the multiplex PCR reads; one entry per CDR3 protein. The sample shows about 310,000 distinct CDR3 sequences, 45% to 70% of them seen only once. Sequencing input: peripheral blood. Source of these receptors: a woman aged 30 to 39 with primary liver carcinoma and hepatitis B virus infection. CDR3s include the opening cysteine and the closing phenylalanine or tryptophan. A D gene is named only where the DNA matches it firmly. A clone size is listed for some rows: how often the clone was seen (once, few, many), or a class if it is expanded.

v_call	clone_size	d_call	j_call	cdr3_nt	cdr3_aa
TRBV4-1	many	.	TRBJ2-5	TGCGCCAGCAGCCAGATATCGCGGGAAGAGACCCAGTACTTC	CASSQISREETQYF
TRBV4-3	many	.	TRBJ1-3	TGCGCCAGCAGCCCTGGTTCGGTCTCTGGAAACACCATATATTTT	CASSPGSVSGNTIYF
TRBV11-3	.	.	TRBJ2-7	TGTGTCAGCAGCTTAGTTCCGGGAGTTCGCTACGGGCAGTACTTC	CVSSLVPGVRYGQYF
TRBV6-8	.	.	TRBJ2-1	TGTGCCAGCATAACTCAGGGTATCGATGAGCAGTTCTTC	CASITQGIDEQFF
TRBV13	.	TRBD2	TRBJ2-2	TGTGCCAGCAGCTTTAGGTCTAGCGGTCACACCGGGGAGCTGTTTTTT	CASSFRSSGHTGELFF
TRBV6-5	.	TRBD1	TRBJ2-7	TGTGCCAGCGGAGGGACAGGGAGGTACGAGCGGTACTTC	CASGGTGRYERYF
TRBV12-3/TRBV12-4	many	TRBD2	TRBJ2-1	TGTGCCAGCACCTACCATGGACTAGCATATGAGCAGTTCTTC	CASTYHGLAYEQFF
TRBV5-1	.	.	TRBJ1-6	TGCGCCAGCAGCATTGGGGGGTATCAATCACCCCTCCACTTT	CASSIGGYQSPLHF
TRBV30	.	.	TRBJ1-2	TGTGCCTGGAGGGTGGGCACGAATGGCTACACCTTC	CAWRVGTNGYTF
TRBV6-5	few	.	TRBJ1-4	TGTGCCAGCAGTTACGACGGATTTAATGAAAAACTGTTTTTT	CASSYDGFNEKLFF
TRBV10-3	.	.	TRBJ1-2	TGTGCCATCAGTGAACAGGAAATATATGGCTACACCTTC	CAISEQEIYGYTF
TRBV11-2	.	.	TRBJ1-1	TGTGCGAGCAGTAGCGTAGGGATCAGGGCTCTCTTT	CASSSVGIRALF
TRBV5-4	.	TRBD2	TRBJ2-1	TGTGCCAGCAGCTTACGGCTAGCGGGAGGGGATGAGCAGTTCTTC	CASSLRLAGGDEQFF
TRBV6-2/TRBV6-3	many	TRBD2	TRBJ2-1	TGTGCCAGCAGTTACTCAGGGGAGGGTAATGAGCAGTTCTTC	CASSYSGEGNEQFF
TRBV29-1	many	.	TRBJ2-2	TGCAGCGTTGAAATCACTAGTCACAGTGGGCTGTTTTTT	CSVEITSHSGLFF
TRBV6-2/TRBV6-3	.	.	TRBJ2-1	TGTGCCAGCAGTTGCCCCGTTAGCTCCTACAATGAGCAGTTCTTC	CASSCPVSSYNEQFF
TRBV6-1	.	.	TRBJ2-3	TGTGCCAGCAGTGAACAGGGCGAGAGGCTAAGCACAGATACGCAGTATTTT	CASSEQGERLSTDTQYF
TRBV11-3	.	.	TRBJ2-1	TGTGCCAGCAGCTTAGAGTTAGTTTACTATGAGCAGTTCTTC	CASSLELVYYEQFF
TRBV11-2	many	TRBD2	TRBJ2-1	TGTGCCAGCAGCTTAGACGGGACTAGCACTGAGCAGTTCTTC	CASSLDGTSTEQFF
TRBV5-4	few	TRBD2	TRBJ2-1	TGTGCCAGCAGCTTGGAAGGCGGGAGACTCTACAATGAGCAGTTCTTC	CASSLEGGRLYNEQFF
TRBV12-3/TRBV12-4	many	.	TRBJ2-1	TGTGCCAGCAGTTTGGGACTTTACGGGAATGAGCAGTTCTTC	CASSLGLYGNEQFF
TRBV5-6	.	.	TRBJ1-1	TGTGCCAGCAGCTTGCCCGATGGGGGCACTGAAGCTCTCTTT	CASSLPDGGTEALF
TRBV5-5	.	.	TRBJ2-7	TGTGCCAGCAGCTTGACGGACTACGAGCAGTACTTC	CASSLTDYEQYF
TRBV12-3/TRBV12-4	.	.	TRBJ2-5	TGTGCCAGCAGTGGGCATGGGGGAAAAGTGACACAGTACTTC	CASSGHGGKVTQYF
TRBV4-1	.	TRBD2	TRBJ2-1	TGCGCCAGCAGCCAAGGCGGGAGGGCTTACTATGAGCAGTTCTTC	CASSQGGRAYYEQFF
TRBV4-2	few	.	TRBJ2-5	TGTGCCAGCAGCCAAGTCGGGGCCCAAGAGACCCAGTACTTC	CASSQVGAQETQYF
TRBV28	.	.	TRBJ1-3	TGTGCCAGCAGGGGTAACACCATAAATTTT	CASRGNTINF
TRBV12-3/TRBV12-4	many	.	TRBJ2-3	TGTGCCAGCAGTTTAAATGCAGGACGCACAGATACGCAGTATTTT	CASSLNAGRTDTQYF
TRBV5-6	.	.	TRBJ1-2	TGTGCCAGCAGCTTGTTAGCCGCAAGAGGCTACACCTTC	CASSLLAARGYTF
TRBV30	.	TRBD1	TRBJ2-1	TGTGCCAGCCGGGACAGGGTCTCCTACAATGAGCAGTTCTTC	CASRDRVSYNEQFF
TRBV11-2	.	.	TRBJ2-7	TGTGCCAGCAGCTTCAGGACCAGCGGGCATTACGAGCAGTACTTC	CASSFRTSGHYEQYF
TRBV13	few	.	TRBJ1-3	TGTGCCAGCAGCTTAAGGCCAGGGGAAGGAAACACCATATATTTT	CASSLRPGEGNTIYF
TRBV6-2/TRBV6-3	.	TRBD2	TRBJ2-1	TGTGCCAGCAGTTCTTTCAATAGCGGGGCCGGGGGGAATGAGCAGTTCTTC	CASSSFNSGAGGNEQFF
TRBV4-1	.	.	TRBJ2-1	TGCGCCAGCAGCCAAGTAGGTGGCTTAGCGCGAGGGCCAGGTGAACAGTTCTTC	CASSQVGGLARGPGEQFF
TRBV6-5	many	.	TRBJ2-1	TGTGCCAGCAAATGGAACGATGAGCAGTTCTTC	CASKWNDEQFF
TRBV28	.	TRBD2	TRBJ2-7	TGTGCCAGCAGTTCCCAGACGCGGGGGAGGTCCTACGAGCAGTACTTC	CASSSQTRGRSYEQYF
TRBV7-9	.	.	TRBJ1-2	TGTGCCAGCAACTTAGGGCCCCGACTAGATGGCTACACCTTC	CASNLGPRLDGYTF
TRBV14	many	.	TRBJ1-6	TGTGCCAGCAGCCAAGATTCTAGGGTTTCACCCCTCCACTTT	CASSQDSRVSPLHF
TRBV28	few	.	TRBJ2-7	TGTGCCAGCAATGTTGGGGCAGGCTACGAGCAGTACTTC	CASNVGAGYEQYF
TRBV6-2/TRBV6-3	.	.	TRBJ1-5	TGTGCCAGCAAGAGACAGGACTCTCGGGGTGATTATAGCAATCAGCCCCAGCATTTT	CASKRQDSRGDYSNQPQHF
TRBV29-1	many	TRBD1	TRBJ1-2	TGCAGCGGAGGACAGGGGGGGAACTATGGCTACACCTTC	CSGGQGGNYGYTF
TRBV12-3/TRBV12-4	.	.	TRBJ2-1	TGTGCCAGCAGCCTGTCCGAGACTAGTGCACTTGAGCAGTTCTTC	CASSLSETSALEQFF
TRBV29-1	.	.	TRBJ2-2	TGCGGCGTTCGAGGGACTTCTCACACCGAGGAGCTGTTTTTT	CGVRGTSHTEELFF
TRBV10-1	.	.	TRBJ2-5	TGCGCCAGCAGTGCGTCTTCGGTCCCAGGGACCCAGTACTTC	CASSASSVPGTQYF
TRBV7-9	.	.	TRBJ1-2	TGTGCCAGCAGCCCCAGAGACCCGGGGTCCTATGGCTACACCTTC	CASSPRDPGSYGYTF
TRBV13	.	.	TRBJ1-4	TGTGCCAGCAGCTTTTTACAGGGCCGCTATGAAAAACTGTTTTTT	CASSFLQGRYEKLFF
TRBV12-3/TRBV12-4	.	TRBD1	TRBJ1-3	TGTGCCAGCAGATACAGGGGCTACTCTGGAAACACCATATATTTT	CASRYRGYSGNTIYF
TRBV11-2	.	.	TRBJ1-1	TGTGCAAGCGGGGGGGCACTTCTGAACACTGAAGCTTTCTTT	CASGGALLNTEAFF
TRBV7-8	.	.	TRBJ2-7	TGTGCCAGCAGCCTCCCTCAGTCAGGCCCTGGGCTGTTTTCCTACGAGCAGTACTTC	CASSLPQSGPGLFSYEQYF
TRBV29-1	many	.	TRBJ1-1	TGCAGCGTCAAAAACACTGAAGCTTTCTTT	CSVKNTEAFF
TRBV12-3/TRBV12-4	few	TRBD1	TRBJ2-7	TGTGCCAGCAGGGGGACAGGGGGCTCCTACGAGCAGTACTTC	CASRGTGGSYEQYF
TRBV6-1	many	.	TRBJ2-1	TGTGCCAGCATCCCGACGGGGGAAATTAACAATGAGCAGTTCTTC	CASIPTGEINNEQFF
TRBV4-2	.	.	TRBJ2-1	TGTGCCAGCAGCCGCCCCGATGAGCAGTTCTTC	CASSRPDEQFF
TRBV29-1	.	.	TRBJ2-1	TGCAGCGTTGAAGATGGCACGTATGGGCAGTCCTTC	CSVEDGTYGQSF
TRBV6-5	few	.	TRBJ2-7	TGTGCCAGCAGTTACACGGCAGGCGAGCAGTACTTC	CASSYTAGEQYF
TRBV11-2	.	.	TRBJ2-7	TGTACCAGCAGCCGTGGGTACCCCCTAGGCGAGCAGTACTTC	CTSSRGYPLGEQYF
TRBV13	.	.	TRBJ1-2	TGTGCCAGGAGAAGGGACGGAAGGCGCTATGGCTACACCTTC	CARRRDGRRYGYTF